A single T cell receptor beta chain is shown here with its context. This specimen belongs to a study of blood T cell repertoires in COVID-19. Study-wide context: Whether acute or convalescent, the COVID-19 samples came from the United States, Italy and Spain. PBMCs, B-cell-depleted T cells, or T cells provided the cDNA or gDNA that made up the material.

As handled by the study authors: Quantification of nucleated cells was approximated via reference gene primer amplification. Clones were read by immunoSEQ multiplex PCR, and TCRdb kept only the in-frame ones, dropping some. The DNA gave D and trimming, while V, J and clone size come from that table. The sample consists of around 350,000 clones, approximately 86% of them appearing once. The V segment lost 5 bases and the J segment 4 bases; nucleotides outside the gene matches: 4. CDR1 is GTSNPN and CDR2 is SVGIG in the germline V gene (reference sequence). The CDR3 is 12 residues long. Sequenced: peripheral blood. The TCR sequence derives from a human donor in a cohort sampled during active COVID-19. The V call is TRBV30, the J call TRBJ2-5; TRBD1 aligns across 7 bases. CDR3 nucleotide sequence: TGTGCCTGGGGAGGACAGGCAGAGACCCAGTACTTC. It translates to CAWGGQAETQYF.